These 20 T cell receptor beta chains were all obtained from the same sample, sequenced in a study of T-cell reconstitution after alpha-beta-depleted transplantation in children. Preparing the TCRbeta library involved the use of unique molecular identifiers. TCRdb re-derived calls from the PCR reads in MiXCR, one entry per CDR3 protein. The table has approximately 350,000 distinct CDR3 sequences, 15% to 20% seen once. This sample comprised PBMCs, mostly from graft donor cells, obtained 360 days after TCRalphabeta/CD19-depleted stem cell transplant. The receptor set was obtained from a male patient between 2 and 10 years old who had a stem cell transplant for acute lymphoblastic leukemia, so the T cells may come from the graft donor.

In this sample, this clonotype turned up a few times. The V gene is TRBV28, the J gene TRBJ2-2, with D hard to call. V was shortened by 3 bases and J by 1 base, with 6 bases between the two germline ends. Germline assignment: CDR1 MDHEN and CDR2 SYDVKM. The CDR3 has 14 residues. The CDR3 bases are TGTGCCAGCAGTTTTCTGAGGAACACCGGGGAGCTGTTTTTT. It is translated as CASSFLRNTGELFF.

In its sample, this clonotype was seen a few times. This rearrangement joins TRBV4-2 to TRBJ2-3; D is unresolved. Trimming took 3 bases from V and 2 from J, leaving 9 bases between them. Germline V lookup: CDR1 LGHNA, CDR2 YNFKEQ. This CDR3 region has 14 residues. CDR3 in DNA: TGTGCCAGCAGCCATGGACCCCCCACAGATACGCAGTATTTT. This gives the protein CASSHGPPTDTQYF.

This clonotype was observed a few times. This chain links TRBV9 with TRBJ2-1, with 7 bases lining up with TRBD2. V gave up 4 bases and J gave up 3 bases; unmatched junction bases: 13. Looked up from germline, CDR1 is SGDLS and CDR2 is YYNGEE. There are 17 residues in the CDR3. The CDR3 nucleotides read TGTGCCAGCAGCCCGAGCCGTTGGGGGGGGAACTACAATGAGCAGTTCTTC. Amino acid sequence: CASSPSRWGGNYNEQFF.

This clonotype has more than one count but fewer than ten. J is TRBJ2-7 and V is TRBV4-1, with no clear D. The CDR3 length is 13 residues. Germline V lookup: CDR1 MGHRA, CDR2 YSYEKL. V gave up 1 base and J gave up 7 bases, with 11 bases separating them. CDR3 nucleotide sequence: TGCGCCAGCAGCCAAGGGTATGTGCAGGAGCAGTACTTC. It yields the protein CASSQGYVQEQYF.

This clonotype was detected a few times. V gene TRBV12-3 or TRBV12-4 combines with J gene TRBJ2-7; 9 bases are a match to TRBD2. J was trimmed by 4 bases and V by 8 bases; bases with no gene match: 15. There are 16 residues in the CDR3. The CDR3 nucleotides read TGTGCCAGCTGTCTAGCGGGACCTAATACTGGGTACGAGCAGTACTTC. Amino acids: CASCLAGPNTGYEQYF.

There are many counts of this clonotype. This chain uses TRBV27 with TRBJ2-1; maybe TRBD2 (7 bases). Looked up from germline, CDR1 is MNHEY and CDR2 is SMNVEV (reference sequence). Trimming took 1 base from V and 5 from J, leaving 12 bases between them. The CDR3 runs 15 residues. CDR3 in amino acids: CASSLWGGSDNEQFF. Here the CDR3 DNA reads TGTGCCAGCAGTTTATGGGGGGGCAGTGACAATGAGCAGTTCTTC.

In this sample, this clonotype turned up many times. V usage is TRBV4-1 and J usage is TRBJ2-3; TRBD2 is a possible D gene (6 bases). Trimming cost V 1 base and J 3 bases, with 14 bases left between them. The germline V gene encodes CDR1 MGHRA and CDR2 YSYEKL. The CDR3 has 16 amino acids. CDR3 protein: CASSQVTSRETDTQYF. As DNA, the CDR3 is TGCGCCAGCAGCCAAGTTACTAGCCGTGAAACAGATACGCAGTATTTT.

The rearrangement uses TRBV9 and TRBJ2-5; TRBD2 aligns across 7 bases. The trim removed 4 bases at V and 3 bases at J, leaving 12 bases unmatched. The germline V gene encodes CDR1 SGDLS and CDR2 YYNGEE. The CDR3 covers 16 residues. The DNA for the CDR3 is TGTGCCAGCAGCCTCAGCGGGGCAGCCAGCGAAGAGACCCAGTACTTC. Amino acids: CASSLSGAASEETQYF.

The J gene is TRBJ2-3, the V gene TRBV9, with 7 bases fitting TRBD2. The CDR3 covers 15 residues. Unmatched junction bases numbered 7, after V lost 4 bases and J lost 2 bases. Germline V gene sequence: CDR1 SGDLS, CDR2 YYNGEE. CDR3 loop: CASSPPGTNTDTQYF. The CDR3 coding sequence is TGTGCCAGCAGCCCCCCCGGGACTAACACAGATACGCAGTATTTT.

This clonotype was counted ten times or more. V usage is TRBV28 and J usage is TRBJ2-7, with unresolved D. This CDR3 is built from 14 residues. CDR1 is MDHEN, CDR2 SYDVKM, per germline. The V and J ends lost 2 bases and 3 bases respectively, with 11 bases between them. The CDR3 reads CASSLQRRNYEQYF. The DNA of the CDR3 is TGTGCCAGCAGTTTACAGCGCCGAAACTACGAGCAGTACTTC. Variable domain in full (rest from reference TRBV28 and TRBJ2-7): DVKVTQSSRYLVKRTGEKVFLECVQDMDHENMFWYRQDPGLGLRLIYFSYDVKMKEKGDIPEGYSVSREKKERFSLILESASTNQTSMYLCASSLQRRNYEQYFGPGTRLTVT.

This clonotype was counted ten times or more. This sequence joins TRBV20-1 and TRBJ2-3, with D unresolved. Trimming cost V 5 bases and J 6 bases, with 15 bases left between them. The germline V gene has CDR1 DFQATT and CDR2 SNEGSKA (reference sequence). The CDR3 has 13 residues. Here the CDR3 reads CSAGRSPVDTQYF. As DNA, the CDR3 is TGCAGTGCTGGCAGGTCCCCCGTGGATACGCAGTATTTT.

This clonotype was counted between two and nine times. The V call is TRBV10-2, the J call TRBJ1-5, with D possibly TRBD1 on 6 matching bases. The CDR3 is 14 amino acids. CDR1 and CDR2 (germline): WSHSY, SAAADI. V lost 0 bases and J lost 7, with 10 bases in between. Here the CDR3 DNA reads TGCGCCAGCAGTGAGTCTGGAGGGGGGCAGCCCCAGCATTTT. Protein: CASSESGGGQPQHF.

The chain employs TRBV6-5 and TRBJ2-2; D may be TRBD2 (7 bases). Deletions cut 8 bases from V and 3 bases from J, with 16 bases between. The CDR3 covers 15 residues. CDR1 is MNHEY and CDR2 is SVGAGI in the germline V gene. The CDR3 region is CASQRGGSYTGELFF. DNA of the CDR3: TGTGCCAGCCAAAGGGGGGGCTCTTACACCGGGGAGCTGTTTTTT.

The genes are TRBV12-3 or TRBV12-4 and TRBJ2-1, with D perhaps TRBD2 (6 bases). V gave up 6 bases and J gave up 8 bases, with 17 bases separating them. The CDR3 loop spans 14 amino acids. The CDR3 reads CASSPLSGRDEQFF. Here the CDR3 DNA reads TGTGCCAGCAGCCCCCTTAGCGGCCGGGATGAGCAGTTCTTC.

The gene calls are TRBV12-3 or TRBV12-4 and TRBJ2-7, with 7 bases that match TRBD2. The CDR3 is 15 amino acids. V dropped 3 bases and J dropped 3; count of bases not matched to a gene: 8. In nucleotides, the CDR3 is TGTGCCAGCAGTTTGGGCACGGCTAGCGGCTACGAGCAGTACTTC. The encoded protein is CASSLGTASGYEQYF.

A few counts support this clonotype. The V call is TRBV3-1, the J call TRBJ1-4; tentative D call: TRBD1 (5 bases). Between the trimmed V and J ends, which lost 3 bases and 4 bases, there was a span of 9 bases. This CDR3 is 14 amino acids long. CDR1 and CDR2 from the germline V gene are LGHDT and YNNKEL (reference sequence). The CDR3: CASSQGHRNEKLFF. The CDR3 nucleotides read TGTGCCAGCAGCCAGGGGCACCGTAATGAAAAACTGTTTTTT. Looking up the rest from reference TRBV3-1 and TRBJ1-4 gives the full variable domain: DTAVSQTPKYLVTQMGNDKSIKCEQNLGHDTMYWYKQDSKKFLKIMFSYNNKELIINETVPNRFSPKSPDKAHLNLHINSLELGDSAVYFCASSQGHRNEKLFFGSGTQLSVL.

The chain combines TRBV7-2 with TRBJ2-7; D gene unclear. Trimming took off 2 bases at V and 2 bases at J, with 16 bases between the two ends. The CDR3 extends over 16 amino acids. Germline values: CDR1 SGHTA, CDR2 FQGNSA. CDR3 loop: CASSLSSRGLAYEQYF. CDR3 in DNA: TGTGCCAGCAGCTTATCCTCCCGCGGTCTAGCCTACGAGCAGTACTTC.

This chain joins TRBV4-3 and TRBJ2-1; D is uncertain. The germline CDR1 and CDR2 sequences are LGHNA and YSLEER. The V end lost 0 bases, the J end lost 4 bases, and 10 bases lay between the germline ends. The CDR3 length is 15 residues. DNA of the CDR3: TGCGCCAGCAGCCAAGATCCGGCCCAATACAATGAGCAGTTCTTC. Translation: CASSQDPAQYNEQFF.

Many counts were recorded for this clonotype. The V and J genes are TRBV27 and TRBJ2-7; possibly TRBD1 for D (5 bases). Germline-derived CDR1 and CDR2 are MNHEY and SMNVEV (reference sequence). The CDR3 is made up of 14 amino acids. V was clipped by 2 bases and J by 3 bases, with 11 bases between them. CDR3 in amino acids: CASSLKGKDYEQYF. In DNA, the CDR3 is TGTGCCAGCAGTTTAAAGGGGAAAGACTACGAGCAGTACTTC.

This clonotype has more than one count but fewer than ten. This chain uses TRBV11-3 with TRBJ2-1; D call uncertain. The CDR3 is 14 residues long. Germline CDR1 and CDR2: SGHNT and YENEEA. Trimming took 5 bases from V and 10 from J, leaving 18 bases between them. The CDR3 loop reads CASSPDQAYGEQFF. CDR3 DNA sequence: TGTGCCAGCAGCCCAGACCAGGCCTACGGGGAGCAGTTCTTC.